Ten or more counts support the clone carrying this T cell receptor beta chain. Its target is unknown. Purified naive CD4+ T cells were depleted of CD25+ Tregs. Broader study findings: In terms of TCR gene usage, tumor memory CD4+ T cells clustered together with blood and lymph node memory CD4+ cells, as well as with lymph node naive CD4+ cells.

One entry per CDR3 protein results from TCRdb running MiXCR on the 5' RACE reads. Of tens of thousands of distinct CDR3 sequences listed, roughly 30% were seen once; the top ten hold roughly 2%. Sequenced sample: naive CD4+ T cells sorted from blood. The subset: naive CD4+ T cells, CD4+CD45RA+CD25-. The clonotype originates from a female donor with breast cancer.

The CDR3 DNA follows: TGTGCCAGCAGACGGACAGGGAGTGAGACCCAGTACTTC. This sequence encodes CASRRTGSETQYF. This chain links TRBV27 with TRBJ2-5; 8 nucleotides align to TRBD1. V shed 6 bases, J shed 5 bases, and the junction held 5 bases outside the gene matches. The CDR3 runs 13 residues. In germline, CDR1 is MNHEY, CDR2 SMNVEV (reference sequence).